The TCR beta chain under discussion was sequenced for a study of T cells in Graves' hyperthyroidism and ophthalmopathy. Germline CDR1 reads DFQATT; CDR2 reads SNEGSKA (reference sequence). The V segment lost 0 bases and the J segment 4 bases; nucleotides outside the gene matches: 3. The CDR3 extends over 14 amino acids. RNA transcripts yielded amplified TCR beta CDR3 regions. When the TCR CDR3 underwent first-round RT-PCR, the HTBI primer set was used. TCRdb re-derived calls from the multiplex PCR reads in MiXCR, one entry per CDR3 protein. This sample has about 380,000 distinct CDR3 sequences, with 18% found just once. This clonotype appeared a few times.

Sequenced material: blood. The chain combines TRBV20-1 with TRBJ1-2, with 9 positions matching TRBD1. The source of this sequence is a man aged 18 to 30 with Graves' ophthalmopathy. The CDR3 coding sequence is TGCAGTGCTAGAGAGACAGGGGGTGGCTATGGCTACACCTTC. It yields the protein CSARETGGGYGYTF.